The 8 T cell receptor beta chains in this list originate from one sample, sequenced in a study of cytomegalovirus exposure and HLA in healthy donors. A multiplex PCR was run with 60 Vbeta primers and 13 Jbeta primers. Here immunoSEQ multiplex PCR was the method, and the copy in TCRdb shows in-frame clones only, minus some. Found here are more than 95,000 clones, roughly four fifths of them singletons; the top ten hold about 1.6%. Sequencing input: PBMCs. Receptor source: a woman between 18 and 30 years old in good health and CMV-seronegative.

This sequence joins TRBV7-9 and TRBJ1-2; D call uncertain. The CDR3 is 15 residues long. The ends were cut back, 4 bases at V and 4 bases at J, with 16 bases in the middle. CDR1 is SEHNR, CDR2 FQNEAQ, per germline (reference sequence). CDR3 sequence reads: CASSWPEESFYGYTF. The DNA of the CDR3 is TGTGCCAGCAGCTGGCCGGAGGAGAGCTTCTATGGCTACACCTTC.

J is TRBJ1-2 and V is TRBV5-1; 8 positions match TRBD1. Germline CDR1 and CDR2: SGHRS and YFSETQ. CDR3 length equals 13 residues. V shed 7 bases, J shed 7 bases, and the junction held 9 bases outside the gene matches. CDR3 DNA: TGCGCCAGCCTAGGACAGGGTCAAGCTGGCTACACCTTC. Translated: CASLGQGQAGYTF.

This chain joins TRBV28 and TRBJ2-7; 9 positions match TRBD1. Germline CDR1 reads MDHEN; CDR2 reads SYDVKM. This CDR3 spans 17 amino acids. V lost 5 bases and J lost 1; bases outside the gene matches: 12. The CDR3 DNA sequence: TGTGCCAGCAGTCCAAAAGGACAGGGGAGAAGATCCTACGAGCAGTACTTC. It codes for CASSPKGQGRRSYEQYF.

The chain links TRBV6-1 to TRBJ1-1; a weak D match, TRBD1 (6 bases). With 3 bases removed from V and 4 bases from J, the gap between germline ends came to 9 bases. Germline V CDR1 and CDR2: MNHNS, SASEGT. This CDR3 has 13 residues. The CDR3 here is CASSEKGGTEAFF. Written as DNA, the CDR3 is TGTGCCAGCAGTGAGAAAGGGGGCACTGAAGCTTTCTTT.

This clone was seen a handful of times. This is likely a read error, given that the CDR3 carries no conserved phenylalanine or tryptophan at its end. No DNA is shown, since the ends of the CDR3 on it are uncertain; the CDR3 is the one TCRdb lists. The rearrangement uses TRBV30 and TRBJ1-1; no check of the table's D call, TRBD1, against the DNA was made. The germline gives CDR1 GTSNPN, CDR2 SVGIG (reference sequence). The CDR3 comprises 11 residues, both ends counted. CDR3 sequence: CALTGDTEALV.

This chain links TRBV6-1 with TRBJ1-3; 7 nucleotides agree with TRBD1. CDR1 and CDR2 from the germline V gene are MNHNS and SASEGT. J was trimmed by 0 bases and V by 4 bases; bases with no gene match: 12. The CDR3 runs 18 residues. The CDR3 DNA is TGTGCCAGCAGTGTCGCAGGGGGACTTTCCGACTCTGGAAACACCATATATTTT. Amino acid sequence: CASSVAGGLSDSGNTIYF.

This clone was observed a single time. J is TRBJ1-2 and V is TRBV5-1; D gene uncertain. CDR1 is SGHRS, CDR2 YFSETQ, per germline. The CDR3 length is 13 residues. Trimming cost V 2 bases and J 5 bases, with 10 bases left between them. The CDR3 is CASSFRYEYGYTF. The CDR3 DNA reads as TGCGCCAGCAGCTTCAGGTACGAGTATGGCTACACCTTC.

The chain uses TRBV5-8 and TRBJ2-7; 7 positions agree with TRBD2. The CDR3 is 12 residues long. The V gene's germline CDR1 is SGHTS and CDR2 YDEGEE. The junction had 5 bases not matched to a gene; V was cut back by 4 bases and J by 7 bases. The CDR3 DNA sequence: TGTGCCAGCAGCGCCGCCGGGGGGGAGCAGTACTTC. It specifies CASSAAGGEQYF.